This T cell receptor beta chain originates from a study of blood T cell repertoires in COVID-19. Original processing methods: Quantification of nucleated cells was approximated via reference gene primer amplification. Sequencing used immunoSEQ multiplex PCR; TCRdb keeps in-frame clones, though not all of them. The D gene and trimming were derived from the DNA, and the V and J assignments and clone size from that table. Here the sample spans 70,000 to 100,000 clones, about 90% being singletons. The sequenced sample was peripheral blood. This clonotype originated in a woman aged 65 to 85 with acute or convalescent COVID-19.

The CDR3 reads CASSLGWEGQGGNEQFF. The CDR3 bases are TGCGCCAGCAGCTTGGGGTGGGAGGGCCAGGGTGGCAATGAGCAGTTCTTC. The V call is TRBV5-1, the J call TRBJ2-1, with TRBD2 matching 7 bases. Per the germline V gene, CDR1 is SGHRS and CDR2 is YFSETQ. J gave up 6 bases and V 0 bases, and 12 bases lay outside the gene matches. The CDR3 length is 17 residues.